This T cell receptor (beta chain) is from a study of blood T cell repertoires in COVID-19. As for the study in general: Both acute and convalescent COVID-19 samples were obtained from the United States, Italy and Spain. T cells, B-cell-depleted T cells, or PBMCs provided the cDNA or gDNA that served as material.

Original processing notes: Amplifying reference gene primers gave estimates of nucleated cell counts. Produced via immunoSEQ multiplex PCR; TCRdb's table is partial and in-frame only. The V and J calls and clone size are taken from that table; D and trimming were inferred from the DNA. Among roughly 200,000 clones listed, around 83% were seen once. The TCR comes from a woman aged 80 or over with acute or convalescent COVID-19. Sequenced sample: peripheral blood.

CDR3 loop: CASSPPGRGGTEAFF. The CDR3 bases are TGTGCCAGCAGTCCCCCGGGGAGGGGGGGGACTGAAGCTTTCTTT. This chain links TRBV6-5 with TRBJ1-1, with D tentatively TRBD1 (6 bases). The CDR3 has 15 amino acids. Trimming left V 5 bases short and J 5 bases short, with 18 bases between. The V gene's germline CDR1 is MNHEY and CDR2 SVGAGI.